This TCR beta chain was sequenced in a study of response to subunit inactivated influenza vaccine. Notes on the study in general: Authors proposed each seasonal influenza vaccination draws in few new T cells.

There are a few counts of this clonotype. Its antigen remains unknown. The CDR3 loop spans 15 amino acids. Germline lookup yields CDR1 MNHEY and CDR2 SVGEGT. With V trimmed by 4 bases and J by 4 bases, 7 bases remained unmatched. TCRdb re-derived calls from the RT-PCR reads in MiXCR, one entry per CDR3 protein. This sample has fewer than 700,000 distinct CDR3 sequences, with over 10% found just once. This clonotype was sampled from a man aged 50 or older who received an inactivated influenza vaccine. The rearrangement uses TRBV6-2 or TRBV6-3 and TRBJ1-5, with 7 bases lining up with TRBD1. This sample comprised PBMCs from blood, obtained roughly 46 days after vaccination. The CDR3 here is CASSSDVQGNQPQHF. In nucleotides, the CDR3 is TGTGCCAGCAGTTCGGACGTACAGGGGAATCAGCCCCAGCATTTT.